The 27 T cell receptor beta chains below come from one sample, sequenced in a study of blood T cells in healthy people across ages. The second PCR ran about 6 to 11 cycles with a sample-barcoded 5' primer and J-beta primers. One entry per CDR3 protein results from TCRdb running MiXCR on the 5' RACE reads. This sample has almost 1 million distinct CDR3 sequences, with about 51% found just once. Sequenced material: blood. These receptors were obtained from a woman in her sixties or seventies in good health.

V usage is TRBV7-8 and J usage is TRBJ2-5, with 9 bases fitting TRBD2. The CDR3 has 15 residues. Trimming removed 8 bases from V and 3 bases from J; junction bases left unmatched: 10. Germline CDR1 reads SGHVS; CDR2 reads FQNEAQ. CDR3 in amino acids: CASGLYAGGKETQYF. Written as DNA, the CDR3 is TGTGCCAGCGGCCTTTACGCGGGAGGGAAAGAGACCCAGTACTTC.

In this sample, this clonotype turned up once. For the CDR3, the DNA is TGTGCCAGCAGCCACTTAGGGACTAGCGTATACAATGAGCAGTTCTTC. Protein: CASSHLGTSVYNEQFF. V and J are TRBV3-1 and TRBJ2-1, with TRBD2 matching over 10 bases. CDR3 size: 16 residues. Germline assignment: CDR1 LGHDT and CDR2 YNNKEL (reference sequence). V shed 3 bases, J shed 4 bases, and the junction held 6 bases outside the gene matches.

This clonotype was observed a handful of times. In nucleotides, the CDR3 is TGTGCCAGCCGGGACAGACTACCTTCCTTGTATGGCTACACCTTC. This translates into CASRDRLPSLYGYTF. This chain links TRBV5-6 with TRBJ1-2; 7 nucleotides line up with TRBD1. CDR1 and CDR2 (germline): SGHDT, YYEEEE. V trimming: 7 bases; J trimming: 5 bases; junction bases outside the gene matches: 14. The CDR3 is 15 amino acids. The whole variable domain, filled in from reference TRBV5-6 and TRBJ1-2, reads DAGVTQSPTHLIKTRGQQVTLRCSPKSGHDTVSWYQQALGQGPQFIFQYYEEEERQRGNFPDRFSGHQFPNYSSELNVNALLLGDSALYLCASRDRLPSLYGYTFGSGTRLTVV.

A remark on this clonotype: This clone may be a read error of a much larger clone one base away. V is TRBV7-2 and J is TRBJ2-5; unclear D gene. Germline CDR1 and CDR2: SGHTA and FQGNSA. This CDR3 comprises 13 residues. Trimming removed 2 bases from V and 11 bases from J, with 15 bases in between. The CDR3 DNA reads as TGTGCCAGCAGCTTACCCCCTAGGGATGAGCAGTACTTC. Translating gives CASSLPPRDEQYF.

CDR3 DNA: TGCAGTGGCATGGGCGGGAGGGTAAGCAATGAGCAGTTCTTC. Residues: CSGMGGRVSNEQFF. This chain links TRBV20-1 with TRBJ2-1, with TRBD2 identical over 9 bases. The CDR3 runs to 14 residues. Unmatched junction bases numbered 10, after V lost 7 bases and J lost 6 bases. Per germline, CDR1 DFQATT and CDR2 SNEGSKA (reference sequence).

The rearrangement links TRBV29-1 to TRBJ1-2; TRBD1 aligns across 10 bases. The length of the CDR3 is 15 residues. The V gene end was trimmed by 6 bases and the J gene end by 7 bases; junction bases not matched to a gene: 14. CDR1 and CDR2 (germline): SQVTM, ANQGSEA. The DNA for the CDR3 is TGCAGCGTGGGGAACCCCGGGACAGGGGTCGGTGGCTACACCTTC. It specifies CSVGNPGTGVGGYTF.

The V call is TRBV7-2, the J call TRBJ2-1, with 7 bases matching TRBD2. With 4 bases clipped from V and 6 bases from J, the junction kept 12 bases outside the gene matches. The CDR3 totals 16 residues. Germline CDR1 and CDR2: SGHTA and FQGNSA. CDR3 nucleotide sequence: TGTGCCAGCAGCTGGGGGTACGGGGGGTATCCCAATGAGCAGTTCTTC. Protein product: CASSWGYGGYPNEQFF. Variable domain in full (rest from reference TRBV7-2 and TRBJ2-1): GAGVSQSPSNKVTEKGKDVELRCDPISGHTALYWYRQSLGQGLEFLIYFQGNSAPDKSGLPSDRFSAERTGGSVSTLTIQRTQQEDSAVYLCASSWGYGGYPNEQFFGPGTRLTVL.

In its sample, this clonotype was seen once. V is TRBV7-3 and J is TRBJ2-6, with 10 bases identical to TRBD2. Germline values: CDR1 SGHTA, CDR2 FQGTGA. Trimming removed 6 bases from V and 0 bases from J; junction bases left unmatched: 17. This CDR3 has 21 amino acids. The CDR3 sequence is CASRKSSQASGRGSGANVLTF. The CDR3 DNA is TGTGCCAGCAGGAAATCAAGTCAGGCTAGCGGGAGAGGCTCTGGGGCCAACGTCCTGACTTTC.

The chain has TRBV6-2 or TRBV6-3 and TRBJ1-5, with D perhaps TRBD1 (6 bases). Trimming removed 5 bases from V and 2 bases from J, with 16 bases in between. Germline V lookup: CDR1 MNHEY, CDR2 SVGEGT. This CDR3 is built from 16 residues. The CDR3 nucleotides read TGTGCCAGCAGTCCCGGGACCAACAGGGGCAATCAGCCCCAGCATTTT. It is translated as CASSPGTNRGNQPQHF.

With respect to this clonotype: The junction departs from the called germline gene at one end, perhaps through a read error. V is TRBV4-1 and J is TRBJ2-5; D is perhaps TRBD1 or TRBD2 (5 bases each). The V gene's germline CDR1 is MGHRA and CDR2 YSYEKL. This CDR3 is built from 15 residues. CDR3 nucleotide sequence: TGCGCCGGCAGCCACCCCGTTAGTGGGGACGCGACCCAGTACTTC. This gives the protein CAGSHPVSGDATQYF.

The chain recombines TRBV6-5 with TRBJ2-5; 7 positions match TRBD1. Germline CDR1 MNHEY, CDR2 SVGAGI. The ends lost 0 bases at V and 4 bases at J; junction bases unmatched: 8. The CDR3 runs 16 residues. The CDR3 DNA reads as TGTGCCAGCAGTTACTCAGGCAGGGGGTTTGGAGAGACCCAGTACTTC. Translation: CASSYSGRGFGETQYF.

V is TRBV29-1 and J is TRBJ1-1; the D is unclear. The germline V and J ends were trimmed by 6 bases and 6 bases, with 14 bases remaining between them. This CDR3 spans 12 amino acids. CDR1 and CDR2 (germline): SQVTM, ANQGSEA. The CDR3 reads CSVRTGVAEAFF. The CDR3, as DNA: TGCAGCGTCCGAACCGGGGTCGCTGAAGCTTTCTTT.

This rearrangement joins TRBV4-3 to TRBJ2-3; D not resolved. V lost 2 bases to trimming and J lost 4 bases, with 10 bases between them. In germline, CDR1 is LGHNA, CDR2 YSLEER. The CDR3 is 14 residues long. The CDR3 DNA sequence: TGCGCCAGCAGCCAATTCTGGGCCGCAGATACGCAGTATTTT. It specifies CASSQFWAADTQYF.

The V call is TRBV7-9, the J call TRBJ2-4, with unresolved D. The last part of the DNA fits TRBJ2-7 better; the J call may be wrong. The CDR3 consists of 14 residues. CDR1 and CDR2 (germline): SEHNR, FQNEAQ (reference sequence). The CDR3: CASSLGAAPYEQYF. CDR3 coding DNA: TGTGCCAGCAGCTTAGGGGCGGCCCCCTACGAGCAGTACTTC.

DNA of the CDR3: TGCGCCAGCAGGCAGCGGGAAGGGCTTGAGCAGTTCTTC. It specifies CASRQREGLEQFF. The chain has TRBV5-1 and TRBJ2-1, with 7 nucleotides matching TRBD2. Looked up from germline, CDR1 is SGHRS and CDR2 is YFSETQ. The CDR3 sequence is 13 residues long. The junction had 8 bases not matched to a gene; V was cut back by 5 bases and J by 9 bases.

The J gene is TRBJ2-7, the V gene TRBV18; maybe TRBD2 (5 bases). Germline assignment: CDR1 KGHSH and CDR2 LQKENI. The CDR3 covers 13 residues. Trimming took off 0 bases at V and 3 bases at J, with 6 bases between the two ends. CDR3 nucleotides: TGTGCCAGCTCACCACCGGACTTCTACGAGCAGTACTTC. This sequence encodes CASSPPDFYEQYF.

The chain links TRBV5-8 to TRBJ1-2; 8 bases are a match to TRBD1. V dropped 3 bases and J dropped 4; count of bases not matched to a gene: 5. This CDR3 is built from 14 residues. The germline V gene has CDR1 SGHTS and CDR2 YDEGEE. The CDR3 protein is CASSSGQAFYGYTF. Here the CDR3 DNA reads TGTGCCAGCAGCTCGGGACAGGCTTTCTATGGCTACACCTTC.

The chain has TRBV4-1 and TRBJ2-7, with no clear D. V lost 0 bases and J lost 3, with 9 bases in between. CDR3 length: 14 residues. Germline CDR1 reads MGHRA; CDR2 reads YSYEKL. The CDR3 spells CASSQDPRSYEQYF. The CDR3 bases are TGCGCCAGCAGCCAAGATCCCCGCAGCTACGAGCAGTACTTC.

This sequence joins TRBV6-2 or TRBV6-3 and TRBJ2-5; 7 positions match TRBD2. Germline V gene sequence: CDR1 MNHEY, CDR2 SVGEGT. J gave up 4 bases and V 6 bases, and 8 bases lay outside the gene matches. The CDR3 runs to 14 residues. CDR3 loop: CASRYPGTTETQYF. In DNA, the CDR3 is TGTGCCAGCAGATACCCCGGGACTACAGAGACCCAGTACTTC.

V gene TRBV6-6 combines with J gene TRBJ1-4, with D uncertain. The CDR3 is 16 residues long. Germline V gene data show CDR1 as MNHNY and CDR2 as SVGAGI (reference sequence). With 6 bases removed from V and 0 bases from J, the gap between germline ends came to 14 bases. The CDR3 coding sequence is TGTGCCAGCAGGGATTCGGTTGGGGCAACTAATGAAAAACTGTTTTTT. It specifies CASRDSVGATNEKLFF.

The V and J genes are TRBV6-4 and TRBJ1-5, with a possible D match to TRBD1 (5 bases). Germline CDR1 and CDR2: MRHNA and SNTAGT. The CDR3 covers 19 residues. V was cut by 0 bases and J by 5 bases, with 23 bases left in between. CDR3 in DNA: TGTGCCAGCAGTGACTCGATCGTTCCCATACAAGGGGAACATCAGCCCCAGCATTTT. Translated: CASSDSIVPIQGEHQPQHF.

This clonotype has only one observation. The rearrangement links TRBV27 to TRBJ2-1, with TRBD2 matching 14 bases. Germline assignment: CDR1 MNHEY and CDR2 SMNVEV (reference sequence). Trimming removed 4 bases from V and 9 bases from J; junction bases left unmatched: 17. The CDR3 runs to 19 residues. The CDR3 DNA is TGTGCCAGCAGTTCGGGGAGGACTAGCGGGAGGAAAGCCCGCGGTGAGCAGTTCTTC. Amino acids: CASSSGRTSGRKARGEQFF.

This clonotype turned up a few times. The CDR3 coding sequence is TGCGCCAGCAGCCAATTTATAGGGGCAGGGTACGAGCAGTACTTC. This sequence encodes CASSQFIGAGYEQYF. The chain is built from TRBV4-1 and TRBJ2-7; weak D call: TRBD1 (5 bases). This CDR3 spans 15 amino acids. V lost 2 bases and J 4 bases, leaving 15 bases between the germline ends. Looked up from germline, CDR1 is MGHRA and CDR2 is YSYEKL.

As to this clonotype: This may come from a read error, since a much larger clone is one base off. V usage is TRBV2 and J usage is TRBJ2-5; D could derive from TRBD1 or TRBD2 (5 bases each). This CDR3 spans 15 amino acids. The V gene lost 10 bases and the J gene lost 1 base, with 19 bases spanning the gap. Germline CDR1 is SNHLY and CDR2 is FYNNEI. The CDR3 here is CATQGSTGCQETQYF. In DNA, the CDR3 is TGTGCCACCCAGGGAAGCACGGGGTGCCAAGAGACCCAGTACTTC.

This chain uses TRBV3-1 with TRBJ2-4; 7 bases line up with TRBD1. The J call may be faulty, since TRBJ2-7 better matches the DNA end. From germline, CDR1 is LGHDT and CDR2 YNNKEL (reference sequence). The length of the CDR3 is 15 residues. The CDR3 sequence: CASSRSGTEIYEQYF. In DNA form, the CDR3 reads TGTGCCAGCAGCCGGTCCGGGACAGAGATCTACGAGCAGTACTTC.

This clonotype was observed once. CDR3 DNA sequence: TGTGCCAGCAGTTTAAGCAGGACAGGGGTTTCGCGTCAGCCCCAGCATTTT. Translation gives CASSLSRTGVSRQPQHF. The V gene is TRBV12-3 or TRBV12-4, the J gene TRBJ1-5; 9 positions match TRBD1. The CDR3 has 17 residues. The ends lost 2 bases at V and 6 bases at J; junction bases unmatched: 11.

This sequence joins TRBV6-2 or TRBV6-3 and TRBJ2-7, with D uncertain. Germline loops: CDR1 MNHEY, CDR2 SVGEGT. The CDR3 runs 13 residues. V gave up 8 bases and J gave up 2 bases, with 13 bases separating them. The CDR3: CASGRQLTYEQYF. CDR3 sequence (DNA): TGTGCCAGCGGACGGCAACTCACCTACGAGCAGTACTTC.